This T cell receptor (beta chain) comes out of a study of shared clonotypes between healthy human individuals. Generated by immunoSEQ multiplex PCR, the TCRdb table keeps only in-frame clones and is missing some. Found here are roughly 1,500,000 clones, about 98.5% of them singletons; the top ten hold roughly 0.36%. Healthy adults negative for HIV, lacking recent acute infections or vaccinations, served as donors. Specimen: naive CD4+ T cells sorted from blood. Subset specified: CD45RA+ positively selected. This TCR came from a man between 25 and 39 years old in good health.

CDR3 coding DNA: TGTGCCAGCAGTAGCTTTAGGGGAGGGATAAACTCCTACGAGCAGTACTTC. Translated: CASSSFRGGINSYEQYF. The chain couples TRBV27 to TRBJ2-7; 7 nucleotides align to TRBD2. The CDR3 length is 17 residues. Per the germline V gene, CDR1 is MNHEY and CDR2 is SMNVEV (reference sequence). V lost 5 bases, J lost 0 bases, and 13 bases stayed unmatched.